This TCR beta chain was retrieved from a study of T cell responses to AZD1222 COVID-19 vaccine (dated by TCRdb to the early 2020s). About the study as a whole: A total of around 240 trial participants underwent TCR sequencing, of whom about 210 received two doses of AZD1222 and about 25 received two doses of the MenACWY control vaccine. Trial participants were enrolled into age subgroups of 18-55, 56-69 and 70-plus years, which contained about 150, 28 and 57 TCR-sequenced participants, respectively. Results the study describes overall, beyond this receptor: The 56-69-year group was small, and its depth increase did not reach significance, likely because of low power. After two AZD1222 doses, both the breadth and the depth of spike-specific TCRs were significantly higher than at day 0 and than in MenACWY recipients. Conclusions about previously exposed vaccinees were limited because only a handful of AZD1222 recipients were SARS-CoV-2 seropositive at baseline. The whole spike protein was spanned by vaccine-associated CD4 TCRs, and dominant responses were seen in regions 160-218 and 743-854. Reportedly, close to half of the unique spike-specific TCRs recognized epitopes lying outside the regions that are mutated in the B.1.351 and B.1.1.7 variants. Because no samples from the day 14 peak response were available, repertoires could be characterized only after the peak T cell response. Participants were mostly white British, with more females than males. The authors suggested clonal diversity may have been underestimated.

The CDR3 regions of human TCRbeta chains were subjected to immunosequencing. On the authors' methods: Repertoire TCRs were matched against a reference library of SARS-CoV-2-specific TCRs generated with the MIRA antigen-specificity platform. Breadth was defined as the fraction of unique TCRs that were SARS-CoV-2-associated, and depth was defined as the fraction of total T cells that were SARS-CoV-2-associated. Each spike-specific TCR was assigned to its reactive spike region and to a CD4 or CD8 class using the MIRA data. Log10-transformed breadth and depth values were compared by one-way ANOVA with Sidak's multiple comparisons tests. Not all clones reach the TCRdb copy of this immuneACCESS table, which keeps in-frame sequences only. Checked studies attribute under half of the gap to unresolved V genes and leave the rest unexplained. V, J and clone size derive from that table, while D and trimming were established from the DNA sequence. Within this sample are roughly 98,000 clones, with roughly 90% of them counted one time only. About 16% of the sample is in the top ten clones.

Trimming takes 2 bases off V and 3 bases off J; junction bases not matched to a gene: 12. Inclusive of the bounding cysteine and phenylalanine, the CDR3 is 19 residues long. Only the CDR3 part of the read is kept: 57 bases, read in frame from the first base. The CDR1 and CDR2 encoded by the germline V gene are LGHNA and YNFKEQ. Points on this clone: Its cognate antigen has yet to be identified. No much larger clone is present one base from it, and per-base qualities are unavailable.

This sample's time point label indicates: about 28 days (+/-7) after the second vaccine dose. AZD1222 recipients with second doses at about 4 weeks or about 12 weeks were pooled, because spike-specific TCR depth and breadth did not differ between schedules. Vaccinee samples came from UK trials COV001 and COV002, including a single-blind randomized controlled phase 2/3 trial of AZD1222 (ChAdOx1 nCoV-19) in healthy adults. For TCRbeta chain sequencing, PBMC samples were collected from trial participants at day 0 and at day 28 after the second dose. The clonotype was recovered from an adult who received the AZD1222 COVID-19 vaccine. The sequencing used peripheral blood, collected 28 days after the second AZD1222 dose. The chain uses TRBV4-2 and TRBJ2-2; 10 bases in the junction line up with TRBD1. The CDR3 loop reads CASSQLTGGGNLDTGELFF. The bases read TGTGCCAGCAGCCAATTGACAGGGGGCGGTAATTTGGACACCGGGGAGCTGTTTTTT.